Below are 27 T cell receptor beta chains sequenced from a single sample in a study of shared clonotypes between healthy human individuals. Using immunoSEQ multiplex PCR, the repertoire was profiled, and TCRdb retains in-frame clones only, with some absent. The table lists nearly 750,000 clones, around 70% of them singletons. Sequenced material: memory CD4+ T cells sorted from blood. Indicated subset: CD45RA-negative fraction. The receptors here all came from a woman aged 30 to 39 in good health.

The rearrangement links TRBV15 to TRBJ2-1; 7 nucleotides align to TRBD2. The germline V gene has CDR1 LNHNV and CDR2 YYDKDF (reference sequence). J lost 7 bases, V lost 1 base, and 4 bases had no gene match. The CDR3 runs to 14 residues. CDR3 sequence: CATSRGGGPNEQFF. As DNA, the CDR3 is TGTGCCACCAGCAGAGGGGGAGGGCCGAATGAGCAGTTCTTC. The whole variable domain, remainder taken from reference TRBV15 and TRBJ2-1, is DAMVIQNPRYQVTQFGKPVTLSCSQTLNHNVMYWYQQKSSQAPKLLFHYYDKDFNNEADTPDNFQSRRPNTSFCFLDIRSPGLGDTAMYLCATSRGGGPNEQFFGPGTRLTVL.

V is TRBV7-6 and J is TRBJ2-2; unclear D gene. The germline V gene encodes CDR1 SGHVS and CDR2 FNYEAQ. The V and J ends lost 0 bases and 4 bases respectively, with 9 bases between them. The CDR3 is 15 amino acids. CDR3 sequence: CASSLAVTGTGELFF. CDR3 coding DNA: TGTGCCAGCAGCTTAGCGGTCACGGGCACCGGGGAGCTGTTTTTT.

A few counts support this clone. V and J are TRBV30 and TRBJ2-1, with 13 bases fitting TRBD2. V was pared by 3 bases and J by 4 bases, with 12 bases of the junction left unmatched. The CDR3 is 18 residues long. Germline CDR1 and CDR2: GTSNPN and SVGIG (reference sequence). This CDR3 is CAWRLRLGLAGAYNEQFF. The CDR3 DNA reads TGTGCCTGGAGGCTGCGGCTTGGACTAGCGGGAGCATACAATGAGCAGTTCTTC.

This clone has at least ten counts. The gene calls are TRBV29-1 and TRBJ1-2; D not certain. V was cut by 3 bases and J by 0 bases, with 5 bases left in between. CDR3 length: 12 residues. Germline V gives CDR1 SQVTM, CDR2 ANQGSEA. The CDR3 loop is CSVDLSNYGYTF. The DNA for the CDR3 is TGCAGCGTTGATTTATCTAACTATGGCTACACCTTC.

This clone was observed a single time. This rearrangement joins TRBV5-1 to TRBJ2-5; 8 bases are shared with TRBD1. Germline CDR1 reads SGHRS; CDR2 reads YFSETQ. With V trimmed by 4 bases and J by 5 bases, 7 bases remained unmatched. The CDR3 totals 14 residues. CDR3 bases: TGCGCCAGCAGCCAGGACAGGGTGGGGGAGACCCAGTACTTC. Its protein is CASSQDRVGETQYF.

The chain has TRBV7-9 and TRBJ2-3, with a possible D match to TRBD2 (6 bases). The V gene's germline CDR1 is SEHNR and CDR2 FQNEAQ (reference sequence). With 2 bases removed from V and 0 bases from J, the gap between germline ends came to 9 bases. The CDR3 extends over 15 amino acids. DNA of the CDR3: TGTGCCAGCAGCTTAATGGGAGGTAGCACAGATACGCAGTATTTT. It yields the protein CASSLMGGSTDTQYF.

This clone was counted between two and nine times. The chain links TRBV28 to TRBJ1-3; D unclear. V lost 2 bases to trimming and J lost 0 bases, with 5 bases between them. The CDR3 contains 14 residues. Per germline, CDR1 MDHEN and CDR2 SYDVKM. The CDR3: CASSLELSGNTIYF. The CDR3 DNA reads TGTGCCAGCAGTTTAGAACTCTCTGGAAACACCATATATTTT.

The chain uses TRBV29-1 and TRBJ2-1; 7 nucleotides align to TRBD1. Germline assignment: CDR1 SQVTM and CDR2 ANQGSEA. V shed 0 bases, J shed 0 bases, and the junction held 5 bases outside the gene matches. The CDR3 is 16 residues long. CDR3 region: CSVEEGTASSYNEQFF. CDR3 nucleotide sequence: TGCAGCGTTGAAGAGGGGACAGCGAGCTCCTACAATGAGCAGTTCTTC.

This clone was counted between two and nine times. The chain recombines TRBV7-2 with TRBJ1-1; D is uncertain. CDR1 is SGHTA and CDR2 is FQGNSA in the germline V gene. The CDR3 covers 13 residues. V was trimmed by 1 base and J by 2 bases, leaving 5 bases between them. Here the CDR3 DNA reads TGTGCCAGCAGCTTAGGCACCAACACTGAAGCTTTCTTT. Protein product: CASSLGTNTEAFF.

The CDR3 is CASSSGQVGNGYTF. CDR3 coding DNA: TGTGCCAGCAGTTCGGGACAGGTTGGGAATGGCTACACCTTC. J is TRBJ1-2 and V is TRBV28; 8 nucleotides line up with TRBD1. This CDR3 contains 14 residues. The germline V gene encodes CDR1 MDHEN and CDR2 SYDVKM. The V gene end was trimmed by 4 bases and the J gene end by 6 bases; junction bases not matched to a gene: 7.

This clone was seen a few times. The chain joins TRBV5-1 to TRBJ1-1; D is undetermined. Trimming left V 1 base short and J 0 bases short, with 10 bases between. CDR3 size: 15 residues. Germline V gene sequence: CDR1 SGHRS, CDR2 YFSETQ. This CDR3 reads CASSLLDPMNTEAFF. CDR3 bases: TGCGCCAGCAGCTTGTTGGACCCGATGAACACTGAAGCTTTCTTT.

The chain's CDR3 is CASSLDYAGGQETQYF. In nucleotides, the CDR3 is TGTGCCAGCAGCTTAGATTATGCGGGAGGCCAAGAGACCCAGTACTTC. The chain combines TRBV7-2 with TRBJ2-5; TRBD2 matches at 8 bases. Per germline, CDR1 SGHTA and CDR2 FQGNSA. J gave up 1 base and V 1 base, and 5 bases lay outside the gene matches. CDR3 size: 16 residues.

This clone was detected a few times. The CDR3, as DNA: TGTGCCAGCTCACCGGGAATCTATGGCTACACCTTC. Its translation: CASSPGIYGYTF. The chain combines TRBV18 with TRBJ1-2; no firm D call. The germline CDR1 and CDR2 sequences are KGHSH and LQKENI. V was pared by 3 bases and J by 4 bases, with 6 bases between. The CDR3 contains 12 residues. The complete variable domain, with remaining parts taken from reference TRBV18 and TRBJ1-2, reads NAGVMQNPRHLVRRRGQEARLRCSPMKGHSHVYWYRQLPEEGLKFMVYLQKENIIDESGMPKERFSAEFPKEGPSILRIQQVVRGDSAAYFCASSPGIYGYTFGSGTRLTVV.

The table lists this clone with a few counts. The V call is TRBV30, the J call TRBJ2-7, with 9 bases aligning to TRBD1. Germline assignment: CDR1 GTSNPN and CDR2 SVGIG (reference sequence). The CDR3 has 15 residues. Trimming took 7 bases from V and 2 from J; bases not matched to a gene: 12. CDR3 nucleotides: TGTGCCTCTAAGAGGGGGGACAGGGTGGCCTACGAGCAGTACTTC. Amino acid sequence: CASKRGDRVAYEQYF.

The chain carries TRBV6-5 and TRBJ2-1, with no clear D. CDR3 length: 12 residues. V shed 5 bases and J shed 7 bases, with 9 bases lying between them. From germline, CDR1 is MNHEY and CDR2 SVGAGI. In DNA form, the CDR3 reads TGTGCCAGCAGTAAAGGGTGGAATGAGCAGTTCTTC. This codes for CASSKGWNEQFF.

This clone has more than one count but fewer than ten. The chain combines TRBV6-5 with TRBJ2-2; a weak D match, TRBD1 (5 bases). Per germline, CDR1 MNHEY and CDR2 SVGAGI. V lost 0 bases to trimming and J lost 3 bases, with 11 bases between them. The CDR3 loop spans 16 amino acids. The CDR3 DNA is TGTGCCAGCAGTTACTCAAGGGGAAGGGACACCGGGGAGCTGTTTTTT. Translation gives CASSYSRGRDTGELFF.

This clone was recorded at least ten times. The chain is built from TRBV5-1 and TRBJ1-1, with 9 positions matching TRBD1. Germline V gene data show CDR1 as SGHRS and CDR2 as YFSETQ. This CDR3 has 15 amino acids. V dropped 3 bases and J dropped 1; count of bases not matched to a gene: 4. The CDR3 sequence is CASSWAGQGNTEAFF. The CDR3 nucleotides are TGCGCCAGCAGCTGGGCGGGACAGGGGAACACTGAAGCTTTCTTT.

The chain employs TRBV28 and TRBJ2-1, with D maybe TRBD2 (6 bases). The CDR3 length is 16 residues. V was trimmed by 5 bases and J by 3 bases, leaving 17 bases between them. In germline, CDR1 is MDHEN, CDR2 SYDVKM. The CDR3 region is CASSTGDFSYYNEQFF. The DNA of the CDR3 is TGTGCCAGCAGTACCGGGGACTTCTCTTACTACAATGAGCAGTTCTTC.

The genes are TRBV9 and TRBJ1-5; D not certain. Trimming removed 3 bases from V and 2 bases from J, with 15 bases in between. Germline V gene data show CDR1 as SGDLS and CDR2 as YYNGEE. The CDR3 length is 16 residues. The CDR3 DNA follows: TGTGCCAGCAGCGCAAGCGAGGTTTGGGGCAATCAGCCCCAGCATTTT. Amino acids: CASSASEVWGNQPQHF.

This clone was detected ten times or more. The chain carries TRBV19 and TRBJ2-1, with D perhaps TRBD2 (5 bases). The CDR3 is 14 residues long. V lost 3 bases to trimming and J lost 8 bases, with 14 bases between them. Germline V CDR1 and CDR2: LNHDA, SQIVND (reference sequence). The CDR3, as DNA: TGTGCCAGTAGTATGGGTCGGGATGTCGATGAGCAGTTCTTC. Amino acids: CASSMGRDVDEQFF.

For the CDR3, the DNA is TGCGCCAGCAGCTTGATGACAGGGGGTGGCTACACCTTC. This codes for CASSLMTGGGYTF. The chain couples TRBV5-1 to TRBJ1-2; 9 bases agree with TRBD1. Germline-derived CDR1 and CDR2 are SGHRS and YFSETQ. The CDR3 spans 13 residues. V shed 1 base and J 7 bases; nucleotides not matched to a gene: 2.

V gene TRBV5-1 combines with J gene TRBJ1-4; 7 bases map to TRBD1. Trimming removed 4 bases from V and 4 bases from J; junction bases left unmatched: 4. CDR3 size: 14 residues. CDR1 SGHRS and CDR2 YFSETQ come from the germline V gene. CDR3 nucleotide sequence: TGCGCCAGCAGCCCCGGACAGGTTAATGAAAAACTGTTTTTT. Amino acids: CASSPGQVNEKLFF.

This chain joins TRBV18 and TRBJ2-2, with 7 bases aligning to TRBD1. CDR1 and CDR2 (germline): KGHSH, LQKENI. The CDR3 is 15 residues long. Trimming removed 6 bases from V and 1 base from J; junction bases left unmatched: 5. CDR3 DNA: TGTGCCAGCTCGGAAAGGACAGGGAACACCGGGGAGCTGTTTTTT. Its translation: CASSERTGNTGELFF.

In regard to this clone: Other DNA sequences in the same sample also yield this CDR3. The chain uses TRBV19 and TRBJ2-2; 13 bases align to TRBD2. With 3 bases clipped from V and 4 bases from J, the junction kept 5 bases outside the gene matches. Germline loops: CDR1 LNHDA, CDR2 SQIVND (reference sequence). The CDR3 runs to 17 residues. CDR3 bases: TGTGCCAGTAGTATTGGACTAGCGGGAGTGCTCACCGGGGAGCTGTTTTTT. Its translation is CASSIGLAGVLTGELFF.

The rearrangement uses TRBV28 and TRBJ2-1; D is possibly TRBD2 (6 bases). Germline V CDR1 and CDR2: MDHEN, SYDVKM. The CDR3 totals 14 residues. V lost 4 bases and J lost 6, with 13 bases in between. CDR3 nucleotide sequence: TGTGCCAGCAGTTCGTTCACTAGCCTCAATGAGCAGTTCTTC. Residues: CASSSFTSLNEQFF. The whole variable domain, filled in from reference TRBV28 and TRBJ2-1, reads DVKVTQSSRYLVKRTGEKVFLECVQDMDHENMFWYRQDPGLGLRLIYFSYDVKMKEKGDIPEGYSVSREKKERFSLILESASTNQTSMYLCASSSFTSLNEQFFGPGTRLTVL.

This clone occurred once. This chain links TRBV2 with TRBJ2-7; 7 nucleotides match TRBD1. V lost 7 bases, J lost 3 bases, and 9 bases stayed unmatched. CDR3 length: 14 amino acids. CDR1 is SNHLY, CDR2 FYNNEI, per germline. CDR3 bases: TGTGCCAGCACTGACAGGGCGAACTACTACGAGCAGTACTTC. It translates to CASTDRANYYEQYF.

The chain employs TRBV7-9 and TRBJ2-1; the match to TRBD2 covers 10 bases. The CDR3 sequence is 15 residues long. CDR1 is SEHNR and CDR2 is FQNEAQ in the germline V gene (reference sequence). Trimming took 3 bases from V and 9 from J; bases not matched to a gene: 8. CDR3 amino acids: CASSLASGRLGEQFF. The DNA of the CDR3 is TGTGCCAGCAGCTTGGCTAGCGGGAGATTGGGTGAGCAGTTCTTC.